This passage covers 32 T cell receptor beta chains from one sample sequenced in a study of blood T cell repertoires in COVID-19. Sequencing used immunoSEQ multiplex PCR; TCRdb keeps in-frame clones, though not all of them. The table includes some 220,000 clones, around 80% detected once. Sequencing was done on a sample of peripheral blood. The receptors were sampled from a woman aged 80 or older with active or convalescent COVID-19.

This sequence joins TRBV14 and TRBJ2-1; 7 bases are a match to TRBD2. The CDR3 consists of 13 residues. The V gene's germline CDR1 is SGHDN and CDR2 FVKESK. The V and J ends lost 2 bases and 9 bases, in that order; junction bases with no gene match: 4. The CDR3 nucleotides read TGTGCCAGCAGCCAAAGACTAGCCGGTGAGCAGTTCTTC. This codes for CASSQRLAGEQFF. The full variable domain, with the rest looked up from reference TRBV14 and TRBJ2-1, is EAGVTQFPSHSVIEKGQTVTLRCDPISGHDNLYWYRRVMGKEIKFLLHFVKESKQDESGMPNNRFLAERTGGTYSTLKVQPAELEDSGVYFCASSQRLAGEQFFGPGTRLTVL.

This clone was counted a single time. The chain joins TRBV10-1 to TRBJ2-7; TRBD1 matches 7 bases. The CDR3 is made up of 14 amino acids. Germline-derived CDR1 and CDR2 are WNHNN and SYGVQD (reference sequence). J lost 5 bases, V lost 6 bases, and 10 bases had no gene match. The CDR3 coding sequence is TGCGCCAGCAGCAGACCGGGACAGTGGAACGAGCAGTACTTC. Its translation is CASSRPGQWNEQYF.

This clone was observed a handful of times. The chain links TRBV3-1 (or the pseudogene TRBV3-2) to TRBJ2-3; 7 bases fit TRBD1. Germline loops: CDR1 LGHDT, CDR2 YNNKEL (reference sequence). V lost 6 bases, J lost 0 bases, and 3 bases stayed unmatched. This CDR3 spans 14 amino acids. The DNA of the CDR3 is TGTGCCAGCAGAGCACAGGGGAGCACAGATACGCAGTATTTT. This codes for CASRAQGSTDTQYF.

The chain's CDR3 is CASSLGQVPYNEQFF. Here the CDR3 DNA reads TGTGCCAGCAGCTTAGGGCAGGTCCCCTACAATGAGCAGTTCTTC. The V gene is TRBV7-6, the J gene TRBJ2-1; D is uncertain. The CDR3 is 15 residues long. Germline V gene lookup returns CDR1 SGHVS and CDR2 FNYEAQ. Trimming took off 1 base at V and 2 bases at J, with 9 bases between the two ends.

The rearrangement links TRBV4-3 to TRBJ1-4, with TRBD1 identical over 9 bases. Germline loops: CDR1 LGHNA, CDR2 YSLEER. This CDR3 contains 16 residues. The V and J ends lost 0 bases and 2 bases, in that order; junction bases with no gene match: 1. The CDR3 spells CASSQEGTGTNEKLFF. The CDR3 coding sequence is TGCGCCAGCAGCCAAGAAGGGACAGGGACTAATGAAAAACTGTTTTTT.

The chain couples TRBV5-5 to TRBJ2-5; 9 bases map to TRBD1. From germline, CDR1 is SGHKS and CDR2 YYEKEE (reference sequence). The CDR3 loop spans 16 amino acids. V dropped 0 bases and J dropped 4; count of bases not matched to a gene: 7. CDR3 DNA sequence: TGTGCCAGCAGCTTGGAGGACAGGGGAGGTAGAGAGACCCAGTACTTC. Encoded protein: CASSLEDRGGRETQYF.

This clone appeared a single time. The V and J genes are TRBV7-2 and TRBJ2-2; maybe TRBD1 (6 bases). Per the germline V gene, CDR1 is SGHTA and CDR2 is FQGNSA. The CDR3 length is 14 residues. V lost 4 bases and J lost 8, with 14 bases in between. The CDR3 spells CASSSFRGYGELFF. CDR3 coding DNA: TGTGCCAGCAGCTCCTTCAGGGGTTATGGGGAGCTGTTTTTT.

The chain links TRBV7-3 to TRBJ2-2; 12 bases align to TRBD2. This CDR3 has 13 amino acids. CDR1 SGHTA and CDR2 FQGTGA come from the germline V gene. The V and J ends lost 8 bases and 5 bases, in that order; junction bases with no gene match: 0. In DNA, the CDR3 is TGTGCCAGCGGGACTAGCGGGACCGGGGAGCTGTTTTTT. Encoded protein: CASGTSGTGELFF.

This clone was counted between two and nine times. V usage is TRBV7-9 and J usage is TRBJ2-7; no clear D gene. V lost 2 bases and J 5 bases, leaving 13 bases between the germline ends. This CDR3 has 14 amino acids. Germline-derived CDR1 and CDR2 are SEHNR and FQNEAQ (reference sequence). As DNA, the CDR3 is TGTGCCAGCAGCTTACCGACCCGGGTCGACGAGCAGTACTTC. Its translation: CASSLPTRVDEQYF.

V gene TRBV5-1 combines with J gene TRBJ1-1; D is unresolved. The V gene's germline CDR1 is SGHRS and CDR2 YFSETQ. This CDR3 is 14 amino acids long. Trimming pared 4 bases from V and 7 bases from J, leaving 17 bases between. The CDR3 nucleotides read TGCGCCAGCAGCCCTGCTCAACCCCTAGGTGAAGCTTTCTTT. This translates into CASSPAQPLGEAFF.

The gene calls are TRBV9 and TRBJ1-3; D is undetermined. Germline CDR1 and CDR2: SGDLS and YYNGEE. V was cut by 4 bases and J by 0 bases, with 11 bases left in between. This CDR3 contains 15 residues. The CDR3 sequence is CASSPPGNSGNTIYF. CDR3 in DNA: TGTGCCAGCAGCCCCCCGGGGAACTCTGGAAACACCATATATTTT.

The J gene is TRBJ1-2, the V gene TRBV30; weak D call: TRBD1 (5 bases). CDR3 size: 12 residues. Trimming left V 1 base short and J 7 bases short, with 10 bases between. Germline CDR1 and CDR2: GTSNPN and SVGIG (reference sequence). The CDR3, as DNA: TGTGCCTGGAGTGGGGGGGGTGTTGGCTACACCTTC. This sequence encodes CAWSGGGVGYTF.

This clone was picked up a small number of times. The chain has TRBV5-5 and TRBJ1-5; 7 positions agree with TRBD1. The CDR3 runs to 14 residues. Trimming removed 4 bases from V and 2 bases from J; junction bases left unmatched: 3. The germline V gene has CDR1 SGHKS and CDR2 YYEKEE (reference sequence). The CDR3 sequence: CASSLDRGNQPQHF. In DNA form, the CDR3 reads TGTGCCAGCAGCCTAGACAGGGGCAATCAGCCCCAGCATTTT.

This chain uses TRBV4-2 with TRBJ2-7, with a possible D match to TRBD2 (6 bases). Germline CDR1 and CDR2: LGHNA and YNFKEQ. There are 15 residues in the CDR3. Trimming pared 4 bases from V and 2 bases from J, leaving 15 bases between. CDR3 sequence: CASSLTGGTTYEQYF. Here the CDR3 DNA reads TGTGCCAGCAGCCTAACTGGGGGGACCACCTACGAGCAGTACTTC.

In nucleotides, the CDR3 is TGTGCCAGCAGCCCTCGGTACCCTAGCGGGAGTCGGGTAGGGCAGTTCTTC. This codes for CASSPRYPSGSRVGQFF. The chain combines TRBV14 with TRBJ2-1; TRBD2 aligns across 10 bases. Germline V gene data show CDR1 as SGHDN and CDR2 as FVKESK. The CDR3 runs 17 residues. With 4 bases clipped from V and 12 bases from J, the junction kept 18 bases outside the gene matches.

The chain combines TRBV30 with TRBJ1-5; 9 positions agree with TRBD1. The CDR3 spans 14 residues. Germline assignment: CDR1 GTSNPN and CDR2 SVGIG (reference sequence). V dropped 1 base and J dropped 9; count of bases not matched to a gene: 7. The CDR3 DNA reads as TGTGCCTGGAGTGGAGGGACAGGGAGGAGGCCCCAGCATTTT. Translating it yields CAWSGGTGRRPQHF.

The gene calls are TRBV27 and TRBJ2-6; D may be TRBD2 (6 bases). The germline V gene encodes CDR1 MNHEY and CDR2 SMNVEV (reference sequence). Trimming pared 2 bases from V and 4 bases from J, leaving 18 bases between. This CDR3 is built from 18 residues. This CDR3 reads CASSLLYRTTGGANVLTF. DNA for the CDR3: TGTGCCAGCAGTTTACTTTACCGGACTACGGGGGGGGCCAACGTCCTGACTTTC.

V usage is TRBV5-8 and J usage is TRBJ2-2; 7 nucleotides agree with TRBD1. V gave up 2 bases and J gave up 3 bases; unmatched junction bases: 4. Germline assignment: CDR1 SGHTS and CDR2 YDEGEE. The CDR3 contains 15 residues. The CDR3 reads CASSFRQGYTGELFF. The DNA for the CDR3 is TGTGCCAGCAGCTTTAGACAGGGTTACACCGGGGAGCTGTTTTTT. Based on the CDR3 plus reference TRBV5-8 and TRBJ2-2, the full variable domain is EAGVTQSPTHLIKTRGQQATLRCSPISGHTSVYWYQQALGLGLQFLLWYDEGEERNRGNFPPRFSGRQFPNYSSELNVNALELEDSALYLCASSFRQGYTGELFFGEGSRLTVL.

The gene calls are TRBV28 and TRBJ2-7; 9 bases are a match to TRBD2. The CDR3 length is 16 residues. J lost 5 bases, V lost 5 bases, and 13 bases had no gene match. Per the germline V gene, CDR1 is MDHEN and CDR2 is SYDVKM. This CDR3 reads CASSQNPTSGFHEQYF. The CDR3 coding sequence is TGTGCCAGCAGTCAAAACCCAACTAGCGGGTTCCACGAGCAGTACTTC.

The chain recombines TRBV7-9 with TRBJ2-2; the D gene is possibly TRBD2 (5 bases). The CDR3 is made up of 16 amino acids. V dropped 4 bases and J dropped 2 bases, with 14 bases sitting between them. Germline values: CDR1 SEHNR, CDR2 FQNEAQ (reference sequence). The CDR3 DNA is TGTGCCAGCAGCTACCGAGGGCCCCAAAACACCGGGGAGCTGTTTTTT. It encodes CASSYRGPQNTGELFF.

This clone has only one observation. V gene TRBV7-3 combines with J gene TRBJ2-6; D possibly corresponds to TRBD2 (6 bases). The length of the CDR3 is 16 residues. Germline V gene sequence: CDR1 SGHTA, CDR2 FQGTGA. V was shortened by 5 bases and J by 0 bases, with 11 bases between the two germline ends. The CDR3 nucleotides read TGTGCCAGCAGCGTCTTCGGGGGCTCTGGGGCCAACGTCCTGACTTTC. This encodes CASSVFGGSGANVLTF.

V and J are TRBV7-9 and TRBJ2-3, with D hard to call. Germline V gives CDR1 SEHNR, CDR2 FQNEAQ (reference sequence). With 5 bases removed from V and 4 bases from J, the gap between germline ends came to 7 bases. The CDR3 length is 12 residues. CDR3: CASSPSPDTQYF. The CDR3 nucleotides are TGTGCCAGCAGCCCTTCTCCAGATACGCAGTATTTT.

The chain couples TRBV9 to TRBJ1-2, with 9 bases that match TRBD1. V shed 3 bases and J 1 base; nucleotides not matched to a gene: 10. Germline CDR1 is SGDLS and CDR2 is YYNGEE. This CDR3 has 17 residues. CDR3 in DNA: TGTGCCAGCAGCGGGGGGAAGGACAGGGGAGTTAACTATGGCTACACCTTC. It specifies CASSGGKDRGVNYGYTF.

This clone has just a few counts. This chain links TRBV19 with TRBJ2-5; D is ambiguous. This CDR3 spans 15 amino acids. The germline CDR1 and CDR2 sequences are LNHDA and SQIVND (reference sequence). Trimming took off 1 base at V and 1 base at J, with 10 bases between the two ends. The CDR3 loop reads CASSIGLAAQETQYF. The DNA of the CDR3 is TGTGCCAGTAGTATAGGTTTAGCAGCCCAAGAGACCCAGTACTTC.

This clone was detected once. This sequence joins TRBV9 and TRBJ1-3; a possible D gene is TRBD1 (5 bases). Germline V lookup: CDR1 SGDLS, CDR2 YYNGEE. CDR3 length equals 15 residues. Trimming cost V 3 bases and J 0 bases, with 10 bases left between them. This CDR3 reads CASSAGLNSGNTIYF. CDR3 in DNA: TGTGCCAGCAGCGCGGGACTGAACTCTGGAAACACCATATATTTT. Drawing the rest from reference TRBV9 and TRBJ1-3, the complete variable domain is DSGVTQTPKHLITATGQRVTLRCSPRSGDLSVYWYQQSLDQGLQFLIQYYNGEERAKGNILERFSAQQFPDLHSELNLSSLELGDSALYFCASSAGLNSGNTIYFGEGSWLTVV.

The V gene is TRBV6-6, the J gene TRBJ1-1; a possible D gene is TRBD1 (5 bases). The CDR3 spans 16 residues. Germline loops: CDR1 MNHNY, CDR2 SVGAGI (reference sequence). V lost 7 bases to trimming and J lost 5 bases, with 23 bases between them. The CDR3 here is CASTLQGGAVGTEAFF. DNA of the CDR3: TGTGCCAGCACCCTTCAAGGAGGGGCAGTGGGGACTGAAGCTTTCTTT.

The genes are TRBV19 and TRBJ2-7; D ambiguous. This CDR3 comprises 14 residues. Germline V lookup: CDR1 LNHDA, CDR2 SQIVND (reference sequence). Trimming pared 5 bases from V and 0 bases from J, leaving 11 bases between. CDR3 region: CASSARTSSYEQYF. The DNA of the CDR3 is TGTGCCAGTAGTGCCCGAACAAGCTCCTACGAGCAGTACTTC.

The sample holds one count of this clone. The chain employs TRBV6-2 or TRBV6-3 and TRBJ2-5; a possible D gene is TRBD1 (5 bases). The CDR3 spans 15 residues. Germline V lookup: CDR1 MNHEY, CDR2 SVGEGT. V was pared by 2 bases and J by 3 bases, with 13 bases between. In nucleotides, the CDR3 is TGTGCCAGCAGTTACCGGGCCCAGGGAAAAGAGACCCAGTACTTC. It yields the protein CASSYRAQGKETQYF.

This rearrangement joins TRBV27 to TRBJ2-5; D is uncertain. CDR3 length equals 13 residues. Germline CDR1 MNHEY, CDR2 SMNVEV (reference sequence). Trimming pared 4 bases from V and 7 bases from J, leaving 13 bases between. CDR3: CASSSTQPGTQYF. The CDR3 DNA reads TGTGCCAGCAGTTCGACACAGCCAGGGACCCAGTACTTC.

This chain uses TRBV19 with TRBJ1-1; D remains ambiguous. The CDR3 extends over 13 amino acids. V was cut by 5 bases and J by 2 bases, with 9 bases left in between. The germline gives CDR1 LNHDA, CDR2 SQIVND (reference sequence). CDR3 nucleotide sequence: TGTGCCAGTAGTGCCACGCGAAACACTGAAGCTTTCTTT. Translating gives CASSATRNTEAFF.

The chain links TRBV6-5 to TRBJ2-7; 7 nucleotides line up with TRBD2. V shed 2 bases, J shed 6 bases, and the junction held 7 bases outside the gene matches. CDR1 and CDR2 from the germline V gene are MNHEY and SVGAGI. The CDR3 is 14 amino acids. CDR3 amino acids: CASSYSGGGPEQYF. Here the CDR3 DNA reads TGTGCCAGCAGTTACAGCGGCGGGGGTCCCGAGCAGTACTTC.

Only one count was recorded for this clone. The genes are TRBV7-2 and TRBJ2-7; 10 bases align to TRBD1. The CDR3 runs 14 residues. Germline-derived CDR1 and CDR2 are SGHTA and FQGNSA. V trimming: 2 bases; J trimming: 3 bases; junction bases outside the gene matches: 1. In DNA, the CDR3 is TGTGCCAGCAGCTTATGGACAGGGGGCTACGAGCAGTACTTC. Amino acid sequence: CASSLWTGGYEQYF.